The present TCR beta chain was sequenced within a study of OX40 agonist ivuxolimab in advanced cancers. Whole-study context: Ivuxolimab, which patients received intravenously every 2 weeks, was dosed at 0.01 to 10 mg/kg.

Data came from immunoSEQ multiplex PCR; TCRdb stores just in-frame clones and leaves some out. This table holds about 49,000 clones, 85% found once. The germline gives CDR1 SNHLY, CDR2 FYNNEI. Trimming pared 4 bases from V and 8 bases from J, leaving 14 bases between. CDR3 length: 14 residues. The chain has TRBV2 and TRBJ1-4, with D tentatively TRBD1 (5 bases). The sequences come from CD4+ or CD8+ T cells sorted from blood, collected in a trial of the OX40 agonist ivuxolimab. The sequence derives from an adult with an advanced solid tumor such as melanoma, head and neck, liver or kidney cancer. DNA for the CDR3: TGTGCCAGCAGTGTAGTGCAGGGAGGCGAAAAACTGTTTTTT. The encoded protein is CASSVVQGGEKLFF.